The clone carrying this TCR beta chain came up a few times. Its antigen is unidentified. The record originates from a study of T-cell reconstitution after alpha-beta-depleted transplantation in children. Study-level results: By one year post-transplant, T-cell counts and diversity largely arose from T cells that were newly produced. Surviving recipient cells, namely T cells and thymic progenitors, were the source of high day-60 TCRbeta diversity in some patients. Reportedly, roughly two months post-transplant, alpha-beta T cells arose from several hundred expanded graft clones.

The TCRbeta library was prepared with unique molecular identifiers. TCRdb re-called the PCR reads through MiXCR, storing one row per CDR3 protein. The profile covers about 130,000 distinct CDR3 sequences, with roughly 10% appearing a single time and around 24% taken by the ten largest. Sequenced here: PBMCs, mostly from graft donor cells, sampled 180 days after TCRalphabeta/CD19-depleted stem cell transplant. This receptor was obtained from a girl under three years old who had a stem cell transplant for combined immunodeficiency, so the T cells may come from the graft donor.

The CDR3 protein is CASSNTVVSYEQYF. In DNA form, the CDR3 reads TGTGCCAGCAGCAACACAGTTGTTTCCTACGAGCAGTACTTC. The genes are TRBV11-2 and TRBJ2-7; no firm D call. Germline V gives CDR1 SGHAT, CDR2 FQNNGV. Trimming removed 5 bases from V and 1 base from J, with 12 bases in between. CDR3 length: 14 residues.